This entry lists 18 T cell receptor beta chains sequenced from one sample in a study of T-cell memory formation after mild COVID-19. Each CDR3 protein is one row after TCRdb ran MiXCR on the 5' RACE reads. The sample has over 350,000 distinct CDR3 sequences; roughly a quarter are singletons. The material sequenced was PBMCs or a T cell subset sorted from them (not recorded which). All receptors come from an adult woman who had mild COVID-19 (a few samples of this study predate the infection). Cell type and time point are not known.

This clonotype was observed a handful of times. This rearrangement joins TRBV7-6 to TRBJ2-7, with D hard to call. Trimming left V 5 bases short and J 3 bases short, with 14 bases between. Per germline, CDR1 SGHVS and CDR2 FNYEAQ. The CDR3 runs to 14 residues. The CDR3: CASSHGGSGYEQYF. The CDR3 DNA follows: TGTGCCAGCAGCCACGGTGGGTCCGGCTACGAGCAGTACTTC.

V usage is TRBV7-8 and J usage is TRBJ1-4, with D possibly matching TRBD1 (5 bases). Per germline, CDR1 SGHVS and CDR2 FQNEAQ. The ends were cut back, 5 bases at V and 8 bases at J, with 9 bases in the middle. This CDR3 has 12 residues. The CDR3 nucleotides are TGTGCCAGCAGCCGATCAGGGGAAAAACTGTTTTTT. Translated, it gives CASSRSGEKLFF.

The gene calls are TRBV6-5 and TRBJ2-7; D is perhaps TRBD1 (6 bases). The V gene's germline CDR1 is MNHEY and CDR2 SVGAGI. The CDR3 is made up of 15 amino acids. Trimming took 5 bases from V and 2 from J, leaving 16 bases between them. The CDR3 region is CASSPEGTLPYEQYF. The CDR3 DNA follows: TGTGCCAGCAGTCCCGAAGGGACACTTCCCTACGAGCAGTACTTC.

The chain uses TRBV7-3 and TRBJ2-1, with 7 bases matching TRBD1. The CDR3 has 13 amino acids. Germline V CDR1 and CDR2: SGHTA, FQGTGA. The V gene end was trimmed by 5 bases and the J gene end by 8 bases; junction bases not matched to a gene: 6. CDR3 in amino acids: CASSVAGGDEQFF. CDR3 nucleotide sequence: TGTGCCAGCAGCGTCGCAGGGGGAGATGAGCAGTTCTTC.

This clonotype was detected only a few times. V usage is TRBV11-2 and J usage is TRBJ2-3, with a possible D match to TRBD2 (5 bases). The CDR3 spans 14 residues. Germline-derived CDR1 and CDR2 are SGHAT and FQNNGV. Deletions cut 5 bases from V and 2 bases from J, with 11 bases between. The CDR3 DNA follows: TGTGCCAGCAGCCTCGGGGTCCCCACAGATACGCAGTATTTT. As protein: CASSLGVPTDTQYF.

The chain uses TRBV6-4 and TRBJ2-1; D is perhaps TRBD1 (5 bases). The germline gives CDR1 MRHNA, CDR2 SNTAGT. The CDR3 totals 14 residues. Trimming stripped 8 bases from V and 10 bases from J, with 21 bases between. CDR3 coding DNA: TGTGCCAGCGGACACACGTACTTATCAGGCGAGCAGTTCTTC. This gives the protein CASGHTYLSGEQFF.

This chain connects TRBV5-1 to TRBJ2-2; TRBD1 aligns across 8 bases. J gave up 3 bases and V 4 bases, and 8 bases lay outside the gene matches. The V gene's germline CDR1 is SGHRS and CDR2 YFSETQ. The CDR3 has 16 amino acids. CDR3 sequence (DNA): TGCGCCAGCAGCCCCGGACAGGGAGTGTACACCGGGGAGCTGTTTTTT. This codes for CASSPGQGVYTGELFF.

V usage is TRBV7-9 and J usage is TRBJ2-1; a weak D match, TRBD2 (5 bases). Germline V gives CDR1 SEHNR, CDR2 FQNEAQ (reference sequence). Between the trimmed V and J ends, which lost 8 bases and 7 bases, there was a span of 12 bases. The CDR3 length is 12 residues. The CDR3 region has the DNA TGTGCCAGCGGTTTTGCGGGTAATGAGCAGTTCTTC. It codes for CASGFAGNEQFF. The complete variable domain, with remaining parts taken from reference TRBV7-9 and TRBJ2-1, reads DTGVSQNPRHKITKRGQNVTFRCDPISEHNRLYWYRQTLGQGPEFLTYFQNEAQLEKSRLLSDRFSAERPKGSFSTLEIQRTEQGDSAMYLCASGFAGNEQFFGPGTRLTVL.

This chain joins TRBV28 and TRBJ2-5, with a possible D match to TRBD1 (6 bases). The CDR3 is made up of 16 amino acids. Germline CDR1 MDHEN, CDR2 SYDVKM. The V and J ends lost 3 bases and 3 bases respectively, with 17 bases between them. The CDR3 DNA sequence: TGTGCCAGCAGTTTCCCTTTAGACAGGCTGGAAGAGACCCAGTACTTC. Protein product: CASSFPLDRLEETQYF.

In DNA, the CDR3 is TGTGCCAGCAGCTCCGGACGTCGGGATGGCTACACCTTC. Protein product: CASSSGRRDGYTF. This sequence joins TRBV11-1 and TRBJ1-2; D is unresolved. The germline V and J ends were trimmed by 4 bases and 6 bases, with 12 bases remaining between them. The CDR3 is 13 residues long. Germline CDR1 is SGHAT and CDR2 is FQDESV (reference sequence).

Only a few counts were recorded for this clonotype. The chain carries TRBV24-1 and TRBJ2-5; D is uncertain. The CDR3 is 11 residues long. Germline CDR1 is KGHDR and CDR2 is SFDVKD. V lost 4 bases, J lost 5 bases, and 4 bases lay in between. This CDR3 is CATSEYETQYF. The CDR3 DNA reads TGTGCCACCAGTGAGTACGAGACCCAGTACTTC.

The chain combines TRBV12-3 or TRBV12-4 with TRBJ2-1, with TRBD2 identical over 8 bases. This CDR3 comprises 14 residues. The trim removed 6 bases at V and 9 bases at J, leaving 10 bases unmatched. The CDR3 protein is CASSLGLALREQFF. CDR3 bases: TGTGCCAGCAGCCTCGGACTAGCTCTTCGTGAGCAGTTCTTC.

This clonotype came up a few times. CDR3 coding DNA: TGCAGCGTTGGGAGTAGCGGGAGTTCCTACGAGCAGTACTTC. Translating gives CSVGSSGSSYEQYF. This chain uses TRBV29-1 with TRBJ2-7, with TRBD2 matching 9 bases. V dropped 4 bases and J dropped 1; count of bases not matched to a gene: 5. The germline CDR1 and CDR2 sequences are SQVTM and ANQGSEA. The CDR3 spans 14 residues.

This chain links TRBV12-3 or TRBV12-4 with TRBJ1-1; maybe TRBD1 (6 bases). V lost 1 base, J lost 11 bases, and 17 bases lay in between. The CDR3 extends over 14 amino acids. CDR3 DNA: TGTGCCAGCAGTTTAGAGGGGGTTGCCGCGGGGGCTTTCTTT. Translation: CASSLEGVAAGAFF.

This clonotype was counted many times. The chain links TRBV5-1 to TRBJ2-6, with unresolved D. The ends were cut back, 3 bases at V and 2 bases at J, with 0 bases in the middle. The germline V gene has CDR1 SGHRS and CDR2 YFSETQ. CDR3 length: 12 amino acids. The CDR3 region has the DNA TGCGCCAGCAGCTCTGGGGCCAACGTCCTGACTTTC. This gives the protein CASSSGANVLTF.

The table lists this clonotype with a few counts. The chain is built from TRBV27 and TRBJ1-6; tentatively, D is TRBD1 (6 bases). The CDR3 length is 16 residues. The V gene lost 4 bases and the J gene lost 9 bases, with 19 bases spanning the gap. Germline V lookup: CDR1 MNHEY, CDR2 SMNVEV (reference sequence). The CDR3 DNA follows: TGTGCCAGCAGTTCTAACTCCGGGACACTTGCTTCACCCCTCCACTTT. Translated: CASSSNSGTLASPLHF.

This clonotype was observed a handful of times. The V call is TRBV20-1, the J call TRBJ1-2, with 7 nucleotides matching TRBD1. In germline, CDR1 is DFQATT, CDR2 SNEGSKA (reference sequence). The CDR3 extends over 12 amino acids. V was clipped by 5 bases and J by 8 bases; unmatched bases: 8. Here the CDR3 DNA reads TGCAGTGCTGGGACAGCCCGTTCAGGCTACACCTTC. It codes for CSAGTARSGYTF.

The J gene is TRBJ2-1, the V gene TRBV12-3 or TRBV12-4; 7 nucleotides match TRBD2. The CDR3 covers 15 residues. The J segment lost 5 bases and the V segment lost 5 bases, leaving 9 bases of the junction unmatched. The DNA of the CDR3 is TGTGCCAGCAGTCGCGAGCGGGGATACAACAATGAGCAGTTCTTC. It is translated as CASSRERGYNNEQFF.